These 18 T cell receptor beta chains were all obtained from the same sample, sequenced in a study of cytomegalovirus exposure and HLA in healthy donors. The PCR contained 60 Vbeta and 13 Jbeta primers. TCRdb keeps only in-frame clones here, not all; method: immunoSEQ multiplex PCR. This sample yields roughly 130,000 clones, of which roughly 72% are seen a single time; 1.5% to 2% belongs to the top ten. Sequencing used PBMCs. These receptors all come from a man between 35 and 55 years old in good health and CMV-seronegative.

The chain employs TRBV28 and TRBJ2-7; 10 bases map to TRBD1. The CDR3 is 14 residues long. Germline loops: CDR1 MDHEN, CDR2 SYDVKM. The trim removed 3 bases at V and 10 bases at J, leaving 9 bases unmatched. The CDR3 loop reads CASSLIGTGELQYF. The CDR3 bases are TGTGCCAGCAGTTTGATTGGGACAGGGGAACTCCAGTACTTC.

The rearrangement joins TRBV7-8 to TRBJ1-2; 9 bases match TRBD1. With V trimmed by 5 bases and J by 0 bases, 7 bases remained unmatched. The CDR3 consists of 16 residues. CDR1 is SGHVS and CDR2 is FQNEAQ in the germline V gene. CDR3 region: CASSPFTGGANYGYTF. The DNA of the CDR3 is TGTGCCAGCAGCCCTTTTACAGGGGGCGCTAACTATGGCTACACCTTC.

The rearrangement joins TRBV14 to TRBJ1-5, with D hard to call. The CDR3 runs to 17 residues. V shed 0 bases and J shed 0 bases, with 12 bases lying between them. Germline V CDR1 and CDR2: SGHDN, FVKESK. The CDR3 loop reads CASSQDAVPSSNQPQHF. CDR3 DNA sequence: TGTGCCAGCAGCCAAGACGCAGTGCCAAGTAGCAATCAGCCCCAGCATTTT. The variable domain in full, with the rest retrieved from reference TRBV14 and TRBJ1-5, is EAGVTQFPSHSVIEKGQTVTLRCDPISGHDNLYWYRRVMGKEIKFLLHFVKESKQDESGMPNNRFLAERTGGTYSTLKVQPAELEDSGVYFCASSQDAVPSSNQPQHFGDGTRLSIL.

V usage is TRBV19 and J usage is TRBJ2-5, with 8 bases identical to TRBD1. The J call may be in error: the DNA end matches TRBJ2-7 better. The V gene's germline CDR1 is LNHDA and CDR2 SQIVND (reference sequence). This CDR3 contains 15 residues. Here the CDR3 DNA reads TGTGCCAGTAGTCTGCAACAGGGGGGCTCCTACGAGCAGTACTTC. This encodes CASSLQQGGSYEQYF.

The chain links TRBV25-1 to TRBJ1-3, with 9 bases matching TRBD1. The CDR3 covers 18 residues. Trimming at V came to 6 bases and at J to 4 bases, leaving 16 bases not matched to a gene. Germline-derived CDR1 and CDR2 are MGHDK and SYGVNS. CDR3 in amino acids: CASRQTGGINSRGNTIYF. The DNA of the CDR3 is TGTGCCAGCAGGCAGACAGGGGGTATCAACTCTAGAGGAAACACCATATATTTT. Looking up the rest from reference TRBV25-1 and TRBJ1-3 gives the full variable domain: EADIYQTPRYLVIGTGKKITLECSQTMGHDKMYWYQQDPGMELHLIHYSYGVNSTEKGDLSSESTVSRIRTEHFPLTLESARPSHTSQYLCASRQTGGINSRGNTIYFGEGSWLTVV.

V gene TRBV5-6 combines with J gene TRBJ2-7, with D unclear. The CDR3 contains 13 residues. Trimming removed 3 bases from V and 2 bases from J, with 9 bases in between. Germline CDR1 SGHDT, CDR2 YYEEEE. As DNA, the CDR3 is TGTGCCAGCAGCTGGCAGGCAGCCTACGAGCAGTACTTC. Amino acid sequence: CASSWQAAYEQYF.

The chain links TRBV29-1 to TRBJ1-1; the match to TRBD1 covers 8 bases. CDR3 length: 12 residues. V gave up 4 bases and J gave up 4 bases; unmatched junction bases: 2. In germline, CDR1 is SQVTM, CDR2 ANQGSEA. In nucleotides, the CDR3 is TGCAGCGTTGTACAGGGGGGCACTGAAGCTTTCTTT. This encodes CSVVQGGTEAFF.

The rearrangement links TRBV6-5 to TRBJ2-7, with D possibly matching TRBD2 (7 bases). Germline V gene data show CDR1 as MNHEY and CDR2 as SVGAGI. The germline V and J ends were trimmed by 6 bases and 1 base, with 16 bases remaining between them. There are 15 residues in the CDR3. The CDR3 loop is CASSYGRGASYEQYF. In nucleotides, the CDR3 is TGTGCCAGCAGCTACGGACGGGGGGCTTCCTACGAGCAGTACTTC.

The chain links TRBV25-1 to TRBJ2-5; the D gene is possibly TRBD2 (6 bases). The V end was cut by 6 bases, the J end by 5 bases, with 10 bases between. This CDR3 spans 12 amino acids. The germline CDR1 and CDR2 sequences are MGHDK and SYGVNS. Here the CDR3 reads CASRGGMETQYF. DNA of the CDR3: TGTGCCAGCAGGGGGGGTATGGAGACCCAGTACTTC.

This clone was observed a handful of times. J is TRBJ2-1 and V is TRBV6-4, with a possible D match to TRBD2 (6 bases). Germline V gene data show CDR1 as MRHNA and CDR2 as SNTAGT. CDR3 length equals 13 residues. CDR3 nucleotide sequence: TGTGCTCAAAGGCCCCTAGCGCGCGATGAGCAGTTCTTC. Translation gives CAQRPLARDEQFF.

The chain couples TRBV27 to TRBJ2-7, with D maybe TRBD2 (5 bases). This CDR3 is 13 amino acids long. V dropped 0 bases and J dropped 7 bases, with 10 bases sitting between them. Germline CDR1 and CDR2: MNHEY and SMNVEV (reference sequence). CDR3 sequence (DNA): TGTGCCAGCAGTTTATCCGGGGTGGGGGAGCAGTACTTC. Its protein product is CASSLSGVGEQYF.

The rearrangement joins TRBV2 to TRBJ2-5, with D possibly being TRBD2 (6 bases). There are 15 residues in the CDR3. The ends were cut back, 4 bases at V and 5 bases at J, with 17 bases in the middle. Germline values: CDR1 SNHLY, CDR2 FYNNEI. The CDR3 region has the DNA TGTGCCAGCAGTGCTTTGGACCCCCGGGGGGAGACCCAGTACTTC. This encodes CASSALDPRGETQYF. Full variable domain (outside the CDR3, taken from reference TRBV2 and TRBJ2-5): EPEVTQTPSHQVTQMGQEVILRCVPISNHLYFYWYRQILGQKVEFLVSFYNNEISEKSEIFDDQFSVERPDGSNFTLKIRSTKLEDSAMYFCASSALDPRGETQYFGPGTRLLVL.

This chain uses TRBV6-1 with TRBJ2-1; possibly TRBD1 for D (6 bases). This CDR3 has 13 amino acids. Germline assignment: CDR1 MNHNS and CDR2 SASEGT. V lost 3 bases and J 6 bases, leaving 9 bases between the germline ends. DNA of the CDR3: TGTGCCAGCAGTGATCACAGGGCCAATGAGCAGTTCTTC. It is translated as CASSDHRANEQFF.

The chain couples TRBV7-3 to TRBJ2-3; weak D call: TRBD1 (6 bases). V lost 1 base and J 3 bases, leaving 11 bases between the germline ends. CDR3 length: 15 residues. Per germline, CDR1 SGHTA and CDR2 FQGTGA. The CDR3 nucleotides read TGTGCCAGCAGCTTAAGGAAAGGGGGAACAGATACGCAGTATTTT. Its protein product is CASSLRKGGTDTQYF.

This rearrangement joins TRBV4-1 to TRBJ1-4; D is undetermined. V shed 3 bases and J shed 6 bases, with 14 bases lying between them. The V gene's germline CDR1 is MGHRA and CDR2 YSYEKL. This CDR3 spans 15 amino acids. CDR3: CASSQPHKEHEKLFF. In DNA form, the CDR3 reads TGCGCCAGCAGCCAGCCCCACAAGGAGCATGAAAAACTGTTTTTT.

The chain recombines TRBV7-3 with TRBJ2-5, with D uncertain. The V end lost 5 bases, the J end lost 3 bases, and 10 bases lay between the germline ends. Germline V lookup: CDR1 SGHTA, CDR2 FQGTGA. The CDR3 length is 13 residues. CDR3 sequence (DNA): TGTGCCAGCAGCCGGCTAGGAAAAGAGACCCAGTACTTC. Protein product: CASSRLGKETQYF.

This CDR3 reads CASSLEGAGGNTIYF. Written as DNA, the CDR3 is TGCGCCAGCAGCTTGGAGGGGGCTGGGGGAAACACCATATATTTT. The gene calls are TRBV5-1 and TRBJ1-3; 7 nucleotides match TRBD1. The V and J ends lost 0 bases and 4 bases, in that order; junction bases with no gene match: 4. The CDR3 consists of 15 residues. The germline V gene encodes CDR1 SGHRS and CDR2 YFSETQ. The complete variable domain, with remaining parts taken from reference TRBV5-1 and TRBJ1-3, reads KAGVTQTPRYLIKTRGQQVTLSCSPISGHRSVSWYQQTPGQGLQFLFEYFSETQRNKGNFPGRFSGRQFSNSRSEMNVSTLELGDSALYLCASSLEGAGGNTIYFGEGSWLTVV.

This chain uses TRBV4-2 with TRBJ2-7, with TRBD2 matching over 8 bases. V shed 0 bases, J shed 5 bases, and the junction held 9 bases outside the gene matches. This CDR3 region has 16 residues. The germline gives CDR1 LGHNA, CDR2 YNFKEQ. The CDR3 sequence: CASSQESGGGFDEQYF. The CDR3 region has the DNA TGTGCCAGCAGCCAAGAGTCGGGCGGGGGGTTCGACGAGCAGTACTTC.